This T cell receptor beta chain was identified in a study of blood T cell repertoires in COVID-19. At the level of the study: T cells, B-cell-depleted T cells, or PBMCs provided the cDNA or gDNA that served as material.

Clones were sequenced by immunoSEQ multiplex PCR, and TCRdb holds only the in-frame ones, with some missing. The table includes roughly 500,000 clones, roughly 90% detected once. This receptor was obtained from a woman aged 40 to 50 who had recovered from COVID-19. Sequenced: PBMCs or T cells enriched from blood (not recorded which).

The CDR3 reads CASSQMTGGTEAFF. The CDR3 DNA sequence: TGCGCCAGCAGCCAAATGACAGGGGGCACTGAAGCTTTCTTT. The rearrangement links TRBV4-3 to TRBJ1-1; 9 nucleotides line up with TRBD1. Germline CDR1 is LGHNA and CDR2 is YSLEER. V shed 2 bases, J shed 4 bases, and the junction held 2 bases outside the gene matches. The CDR3 extends over 14 amino acids.